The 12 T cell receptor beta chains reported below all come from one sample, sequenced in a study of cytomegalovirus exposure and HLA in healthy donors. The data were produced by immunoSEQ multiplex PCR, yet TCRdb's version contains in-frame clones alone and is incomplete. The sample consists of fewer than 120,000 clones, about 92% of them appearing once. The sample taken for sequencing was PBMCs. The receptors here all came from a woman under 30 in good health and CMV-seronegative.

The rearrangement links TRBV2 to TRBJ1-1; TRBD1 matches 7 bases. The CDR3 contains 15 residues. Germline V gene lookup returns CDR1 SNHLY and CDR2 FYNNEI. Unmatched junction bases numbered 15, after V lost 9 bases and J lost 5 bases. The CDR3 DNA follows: TGTGCCAGTGATTATAGGACAGGACGGGATACTGAAGCTTTCTTT. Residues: CASDYRTGRDTEAFF.

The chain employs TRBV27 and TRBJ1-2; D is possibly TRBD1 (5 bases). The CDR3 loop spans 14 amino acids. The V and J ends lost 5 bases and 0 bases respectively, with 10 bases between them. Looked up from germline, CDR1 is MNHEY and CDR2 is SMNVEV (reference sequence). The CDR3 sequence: CASSTGHPNYGYTF. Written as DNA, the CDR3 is TGTGCCAGCAGTACCGGACACCCTAACTATGGCTACACCTTC.

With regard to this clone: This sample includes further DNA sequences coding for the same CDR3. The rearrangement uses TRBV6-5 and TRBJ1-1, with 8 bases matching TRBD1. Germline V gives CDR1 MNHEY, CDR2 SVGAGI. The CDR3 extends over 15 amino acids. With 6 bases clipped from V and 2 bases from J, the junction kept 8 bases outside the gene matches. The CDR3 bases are TGTGCCAGCAGCCCTAGGGACAGGTTAAACACTGAAGCTTTCTTT. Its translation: CASSPRDRLNTEAFF.

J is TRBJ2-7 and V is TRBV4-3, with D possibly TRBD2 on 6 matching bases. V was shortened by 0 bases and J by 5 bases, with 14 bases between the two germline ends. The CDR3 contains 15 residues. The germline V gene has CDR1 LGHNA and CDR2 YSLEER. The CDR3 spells CASSQDPKPGDEQYF. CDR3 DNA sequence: TGCGCCAGCAGCCAAGATCCGAAGCCGGGAGACGAGCAGTACTTC.

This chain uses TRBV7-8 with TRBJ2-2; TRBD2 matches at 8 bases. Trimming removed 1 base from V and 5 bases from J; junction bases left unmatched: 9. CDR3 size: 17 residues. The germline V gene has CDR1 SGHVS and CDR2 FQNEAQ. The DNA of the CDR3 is TGTGCCAGCAGCTTAGGATCCTTAGCGGGGAGGACCGGGGAGCTGTTTTTT. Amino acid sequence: CASSLGSLAGRTGELFF.

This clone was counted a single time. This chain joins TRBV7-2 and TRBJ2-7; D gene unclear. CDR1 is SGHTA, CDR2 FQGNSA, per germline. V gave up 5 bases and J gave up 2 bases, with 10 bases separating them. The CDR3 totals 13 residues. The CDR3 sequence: CASSPRSPYEQYF. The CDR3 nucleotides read TGTGCCAGCAGCCCCCGAAGCCCCTACGAGCAGTACTTC.

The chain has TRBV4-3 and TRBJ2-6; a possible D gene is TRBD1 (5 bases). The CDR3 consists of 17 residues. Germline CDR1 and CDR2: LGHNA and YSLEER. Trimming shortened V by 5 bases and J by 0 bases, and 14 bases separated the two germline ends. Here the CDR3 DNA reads TGCGCCAGCAGCGAAGGGATGACAGTCTCTGGGGCCAACGTCCTGACTTTC. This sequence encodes CASSEGMTVSGANVLTF.

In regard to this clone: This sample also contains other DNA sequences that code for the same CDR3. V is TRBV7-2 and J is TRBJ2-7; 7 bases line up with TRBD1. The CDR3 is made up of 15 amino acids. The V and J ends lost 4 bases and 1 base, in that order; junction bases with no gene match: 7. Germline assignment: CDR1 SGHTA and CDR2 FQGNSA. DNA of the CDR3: TGTGCCAGCAGCTCCCAAGGGACAGCGTCCTACGAGCAGTACTTC. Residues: CASSSQGTASYEQYF.

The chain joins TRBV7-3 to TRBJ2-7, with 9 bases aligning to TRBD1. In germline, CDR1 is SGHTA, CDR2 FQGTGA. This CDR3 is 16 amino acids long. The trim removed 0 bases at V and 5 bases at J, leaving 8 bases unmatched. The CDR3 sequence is CASSLTGTGGFHEQYF. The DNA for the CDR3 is TGTGCCAGCAGCTTAACCGGTACAGGGGGCTTCCACGAGCAGTACTTC.

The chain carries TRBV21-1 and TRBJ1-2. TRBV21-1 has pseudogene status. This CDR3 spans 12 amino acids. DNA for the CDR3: TGTGCCAGCAGCAAAGGGTTTCGGGGCTACACCTTC. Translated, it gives CASSKGFRGYTF.

CDR3 in DNA: TGTGCCAGCAGCTTAGTCGGGAGACCCTCCCAAGAGACCCAGTACTTC. This encodes CASSLVGRPSQETQYF. The rearrangement joins TRBV7-2 to TRBJ2-5, with D perhaps matching TRBD2 (6 bases). The CDR3 is made up of 16 amino acids. Germline CDR1 SGHTA, CDR2 FQGNSA. Trimming stripped 1 base from V and 1 base from J, with 13 bases between.

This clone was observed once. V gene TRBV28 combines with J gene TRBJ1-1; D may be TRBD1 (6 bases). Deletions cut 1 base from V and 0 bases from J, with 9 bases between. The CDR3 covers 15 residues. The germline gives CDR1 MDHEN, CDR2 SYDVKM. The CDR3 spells CASSLSGALNTEAFF. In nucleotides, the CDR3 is TGTGCCAGCAGTTTATCAGGGGCCCTGAACACTGAAGCTTTCTTT.